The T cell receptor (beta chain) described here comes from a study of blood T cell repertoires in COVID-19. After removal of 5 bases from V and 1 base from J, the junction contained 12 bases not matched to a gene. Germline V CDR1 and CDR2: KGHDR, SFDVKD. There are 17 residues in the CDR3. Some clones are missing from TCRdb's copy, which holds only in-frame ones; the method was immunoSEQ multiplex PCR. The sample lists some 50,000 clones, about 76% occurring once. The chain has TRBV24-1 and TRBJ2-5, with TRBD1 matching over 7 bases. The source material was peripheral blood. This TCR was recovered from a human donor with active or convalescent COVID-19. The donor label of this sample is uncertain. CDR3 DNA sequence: TGTGCCACCAGTGGGACGGACAGGTCCTTCCCCCAAGAGACCCAGTACTTC. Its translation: CATSGTDRSFPQETQYF.